These T cell receptor beta chains were read from a single sample in a study of radiotherapy plus CTLA-4 blockade in lung cancer. The table came from immunoSEQ multiplex PCR; TCRdb's copy has only in-frame clones and leaves some out. This sample has 75,000 to 100,000 clones, with around nine tenths found just once. The source was peripheral blood, collected from a patient treated with radiotherapy plus ipilimumab. These receptor sequences come from a human donor with non-small cell lung cancer that progressed on radiotherapy plus ipilimumab. CDR3s include the opening cysteine and the closing phenylalanine or tryptophan. The D gene is left open where the match is weak. Clone size is given for some rows only: seen once, a few or many times, or a class if the clone is expanded.

j_call: TRBJ1-1
v_call: TRBV7-6
d_call: -
clone_size: -
cdr3_aa: CASSSSGGNTEAFF
cdr3_nt: TGTGCCAGCAGCTCAAGTGGGGGGAACACTGAAGCTTTCTTT

j_call: TRBJ2-1
v_call: TRBV9
d_call: -
clone_size: -
cdr3_aa: CASSARGALNPNNEQFF
cdr3_nt: TGTGCCAGCAGCGCACGGGGGGCCTTGAATCCAAACAATGAGCAGTTCTTC

j_call: TRBJ2-3
v_call: TRBV5-4
d_call: TRBD1
clone_size: -
cdr3_aa: CASSFRTGGSSDTQYF
cdr3_nt: TGTGCCAGCAGCTTTCGGACAGGGGGCTCCAGCGATACGCAGTATTTT

j_call: TRBJ1-4
v_call: TRBV28
d_call: -
clone_size: -
cdr3_aa: CASRSDGAGNEKLFF
cdr3_nt: TGTGCCAGCAGATCCGACGGCGCCGGTAATGAAAAACTGTTTTTT

j_call: TRBJ2-3
v_call: TRBV5-4
d_call: -
clone_size: few
cdr3_aa: CASSSDLGTDTQYF
cdr3_nt: TGTGCCAGCAGTTCAGACCTCGGGACAGATACGCAGTATTTT

j_call: TRBJ2-3
v_call: TRBV5-1
d_call: -
clone_size: -
cdr3_aa: CASSLVGSTDTQYF
cdr3_nt: TGCGCCAGCAGCTTGGTGGGCAGCACAGATACGCAGTATTTT

j_call: TRBJ2-3
v_call: TRBV12-5
d_call: -
clone_size: -
cdr3_aa: CASGFGTRGDTQYF
cdr3_nt: TGTGCTAGTGGTTTCGGCACGCGCGGCGATACGCAGTATTTT

j_call: TRBJ1-1
v_call: TRBV2
d_call: TRBD1
clone_size: -
cdr3_aa: CASRRQGLGTEAFF
cdr3_nt: TGTGCCAGCAGAAGACAGGGACTCGGCACTGAAGCTTTCTTT

j_call: TRBJ2-3
v_call: TRBV27
d_call: TRBD2
clone_size: -
cdr3_aa: CASSQTGTSGRATDTQYF
cdr3_nt: TGTGCCAGCAGTCAAACCGGGACTAGCGGGAGGGCGACAGATACGCAGTATTTT

j_call: TRBJ1-4
v_call: TRBV19
d_call: -
clone_size: few
cdr3_aa: CASSIPRGFSEKLFF
cdr3_nt: TGTGCCAGTAGTATCCCGAGGGGCTTCTCAGAAAAACTGTTTTTT

j_call: TRBJ1-3
v_call: TRBV2
d_call: -
clone_size: -
cdr3_aa: CASSEAVGLGYTIYF
cdr3_nt: TGTGCCAGCAGTGAAGCGGTCGGGTTGGGGTACACCATATATTTT

j_call: TRBJ2-7
v_call: TRBV5-1
d_call: -
clone_size: -
cdr3_aa: CASSAAKPGPGFYEQYF
cdr3_nt: TGCGCCAGCAGCGCCGCCAAACCGGGACCGGGATTCTACGAGCAGTACTTC

j_call: TRBJ1-5
v_call: TRBV7-2
d_call: -
clone_size: -
cdr3_aa: CASSSPGGNQPQHF
cdr3_nt: TGTGCCAGCAGCTCTCCTGGGGGGAATCAGCCCCAGCATTTT

j_call: TRBJ1-5
v_call: TRBV6-1
d_call: -
clone_size: once
cdr3_aa: CASLGGGSQPQHF
cdr3_nt: TGTGCCAGCCTTGGGGGGGGTAGTCAGCCCCAGCATTTT

j_call: TRBJ1-2
v_call: TRBV10-1
d_call: -
clone_size: -
cdr3_aa: CASSDDLYGYTF
cdr3_nt: TGCGCCAGCAGTGATGATCTGTATGGCTACACCTTC

j_call: TRBJ1-5
v_call: TRBV15
d_call: TRBD1
clone_size: -
cdr3_aa: CATSRFTGGVLGMLQPQHF
cdr3_nt: TGTGCCACCAGCAGATTTACAGGGGGTGTCTTGGGTATGCTTCAGCCCCAGCATTTT

j_call: TRBJ1-1
v_call: TRBV5-1
d_call: -
clone_size: -
cdr3_aa: CASRPGAGVKLVNTEAFF
cdr3_nt: TGCGCCAGCAGACCTGGGGCAGGGGTCAAATTAGTGAACACTGAAGCTTTCTTT

j_call: TRBJ2-2
v_call: TRBV7-3
d_call: -
clone_size: -
cdr3_aa: CASSLMGNTGELFF
cdr3_nt: TGTGCCAGCAGCTTAATGGGGAACACCGGGGAGCTGTTTTTT

j_call: TRBJ2-1
v_call: TRBV11-2
d_call: TRBD2
clone_size: -
cdr3_aa: CASISLAGEGEQFF
cdr3_nt: TGTGCCAGCATCTCACTAGCGGGAGAAGGTGAGCAGTTCTTC

j_call: TRBJ1-1
v_call: TRBV9
d_call: TRBD1
clone_size: -
cdr3_aa: CASSETGGGTEAFF
cdr3_nt: TGTGCCAGCAGCGAAACAGGGGGAGGTACTGAAGCTTTCTTT

j_call: TRBJ2-1
v_call: TRBV7-8
d_call: TRBD1
clone_size: -
cdr3_aa: CASNPGQSYNEQFF
cdr3_nt: TGTGCCAGCAACCCGGGACAGTCCTACAATGAGCAGTTCTTC

j_call: TRBJ2-3
v_call: TRBV9
d_call: TRBD2
clone_size: -
cdr3_aa: CASSPSSGSTDTQYF
cdr3_nt: TGTGCCAGCAGCCCCTCTAGCGGTAGCACAGATACGCAGTATTTT

j_call: TRBJ1-2
v_call: TRBV5-1
d_call: TRBD1
clone_size: -
cdr3_aa: CASSSQGEYGYTF
cdr3_nt: TGCGCCAGCAGCTCGCAGGGGGAATATGGCTACACCTTC

j_call: TRBJ1-3
v_call: TRBV30
d_call: TRBD1
clone_size: -
cdr3_aa: CAWSGGTGAMSLLAPGNTIYF
cdr3_nt: TGTGCCTGGAGTGGAGGGACAGGGGCAATGTCCCTACTCGCCCCTGGAAACACCATATATTTT

j_call: TRBJ2-7
v_call: TRBV5-1
d_call: -
clone_size: -
cdr3_aa: CASSKTAGSDEQYF
cdr3_nt: TGCGCCAGCAGTAAGACGGCCGGTTCGGACGAGCAGTACTTC

j_call: TRBJ2-5
v_call: TRBV20-1
d_call: -
clone_size: -
cdr3_aa: CSARDRKTQYF
cdr3_nt: TGCAGTGCTAGAGATCGGAAGACCCAGTACTTC

j_call: TRBJ2-3
v_call: TRBV11-2
d_call: TRBD2
clone_size: -
cdr3_aa: CASSLDGSGRAQYTQYF
cdr3_nt: TGTGCCAGCAGCTTAGACGGGAGCGGGAGGGCCCAATATACGCAGTATTTT

j_call: TRBJ2-7
v_call: TRBV7-6
d_call: -
clone_size: few
cdr3_aa: CASSLGPHGEQYF
cdr3_nt: TGTGCCAGCAGCTTAGGCCCCCACGGGGAGCAGTACTTC

j_call: TRBJ2-3
v_call: TRBV19
d_call: TRBD2
clone_size: -
cdr3_aa: CASSAGLAVSTDTQYF
cdr3_nt: TGTGCCAGTAGTGCGGGACTAGCGGTTAGCACAGATACGCAGTATTTT

j_call: TRBJ2-5
v_call: TRBV6-1
d_call: TRBD1
clone_size: -
cdr3_aa: CASGLGQAQGETQYF
cdr3_nt: TGTGCCAGCGGCTTGGGACAGGCCCAGGGAGAGACCCAGTACTTC

j_call: TRBJ2-7
v_call: TRBV15
d_call: -
clone_size: -
cdr3_aa: CATSRDDEQYF
cdr3_nt: TGTGCCACCAGCAGAGATGACGAGCAGTACTTC

j_call: TRBJ2-3
v_call: TRBV5-1
d_call: -
clone_size: -
cdr3_aa: CASSSRRASTDTQYF
cdr3_nt: TGCGCCAGCAGCTCCCGTCGGGCTAGCACAGATACGCAGTATTTT

j_call: TRBJ1-5
v_call: TRBV7-6
d_call: -
clone_size: -
cdr3_aa: CASSLFDGDQPQHF
cdr3_nt: TGTGCCAGCAGCTTATTTGATGGGGACCAGCCCCAGCATTTT